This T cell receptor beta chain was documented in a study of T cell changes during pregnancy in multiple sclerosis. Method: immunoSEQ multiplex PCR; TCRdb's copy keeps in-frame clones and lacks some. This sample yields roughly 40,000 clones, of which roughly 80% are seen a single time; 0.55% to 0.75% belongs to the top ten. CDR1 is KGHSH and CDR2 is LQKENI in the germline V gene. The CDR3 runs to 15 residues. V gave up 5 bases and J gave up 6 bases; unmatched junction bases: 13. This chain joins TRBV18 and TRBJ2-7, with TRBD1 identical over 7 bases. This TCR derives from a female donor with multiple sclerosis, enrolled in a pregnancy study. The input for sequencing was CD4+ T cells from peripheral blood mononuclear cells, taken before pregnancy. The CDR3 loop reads CASSSITGARSEQYF. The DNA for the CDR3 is TGTGCCAGCTCATCAATAACAGGGGCGCGCTCCGAGCAGTACTTC. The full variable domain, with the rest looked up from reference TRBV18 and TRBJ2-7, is NAGVMQNPRHLVRRRGQEARLRCSPMKGHSHVYWYRQLPEEGLKFMVYLQKENIIDESGMPKERFSAEFPKEGPSILRIQQVVRGDSAAYFCASSSITGARSEQYFGPGTRLTVT.